Shown below are 32 T cell receptor beta chains from a single sample sequenced in a study of human T cells and chemical hapten exposure. TCRdb reprocessed the RACE reads via MiXCR and lists one record per CDR3 protein. The repertoire includes around 360,000 distinct CDR3 sequences, over 6% of them detected once, and around 5.8% sits in the top ten. Time point: patch test 2, 6 weeks after DPC sensitization. Treatment indicated: therapeutic diphenylcyclopropenone sensitization with weekly scalp DPC. The sample was whole blood, taken in connection with sensitization to the hapten diphenylcyclopropenone (DPC). These receptors all stem from a woman between 18 and 30 years old with alopecia areata. Some clones in this sample may be carry-over from other donors' samples.

The gene calls are TRBV25-1 and TRBJ1-1, with unresolved D. Germline assignment: CDR1 MGHDK and CDR2 SYGVNS. V was shortened by 8 bases and J by 1 base, with 8 bases between the two germline ends. This CDR3 contains 12 residues. CDR3 sequence: CASQKRNTEAFF. The CDR3 DNA is TGTGCCAGCCAAAAGCGGAACACTGAAGCTTTCTTT.

In this sample, this clonotype turned up many times. The genes are TRBV5-1 and TRBJ1-2; D gene ambiguous. Germline V gene lookup returns CDR1 SGHRS and CDR2 YFSETQ. The CDR3 has 14 residues. V was clipped by 4 bases and J by 0 bases, with 10 bases between them. CDR3 in DNA: TGCGCCAGCAGCCCCGGCACAACTAACTATGGCTACACCTTC. As protein: CASSPGTTNYGYTF.

This clonotype was recorded many times. This chain links TRBV4-2 with TRBJ2-7; D may be TRBD1 (6 bases). CDR1 and CDR2 from the germline V gene are LGHNA and YNFKEQ. The ends were cut back, 0 bases at V and 3 bases at J, with 15 bases in the middle. The CDR3 consists of 16 residues. The DNA of the CDR3 is TGTGCCAGCAGCCAAGATCCGACAGGTGAACTCTACGAGCAGTACTTC. It translates to CASSQDPTGELYEQYF.

This clonotype was counted at least ten times. The chain combines TRBV6-5 with TRBJ1-2, with 7 bases identical to TRBD1. The V and J ends lost 2 bases and 3 bases, in that order; junction bases with no gene match: 15. In germline, CDR1 is MNHEY, CDR2 SVGAGI. This CDR3 has 18 residues. The CDR3 region is CASSYTLNSGQSYYGYTF. The CDR3 DNA sequence: TGTGCCAGCAGTTACACCCTAAATTCGGGACAGAGCTACTATGGCTACACCTTC.

This clonotype was counted many times. This chain connects TRBV5-1 to TRBJ1-1; D uncertain. Germline lookup yields CDR1 SGHRS and CDR2 YFSETQ. This CDR3 has 12 residues. Trimming took 5 bases from V and 5 from J, leaving 10 bases between them. Here the CDR3 reads CASSGSGTEAFF. CDR3 DNA: TGCGCCAGCAGTGGTTCGGGTACTGAAGCTTTCTTT. Supplemented by reference TRBV5-1 and TRBJ1-1, the full variable domain reads KAGVTQTPRYLIKTRGQQVTLSCSPISGHRSVSWYQQTPGQGLQFLFEYFSETQRNKGNFPGRFSGRQFSNSRSEMNVSTLELGDSALYLCASSGSGTEAFFGQGTRLTVV.

This clonotype was counted many times. The CDR3 protein is CASSQWRTDGYTF. Here the CDR3 DNA reads TGTGCCAGCAGCCAATGGAGGACGGATGGCTACACCTTC. The chain couples TRBV16 to TRBJ1-2; D is undetermined. CDR3 size: 13 residues. CDR1 is KGHSY, CDR2 FQNENV, per germline. V shed 1 base and J shed 6 bases, with 9 bases lying between them.

The chain links TRBV7-9 to TRBJ1-1, with 7 bases matching TRBD1. Germline V gene lookup returns CDR1 SEHNR and CDR2 FQNEAQ (reference sequence). V lost 4 bases to trimming and J lost 8 bases; unmatched junction nucleotides: 4. The CDR3 sequence is 12 residues long. Here the CDR3 DNA reads TGTGCCAGCAGCTCCGGGACAGAGGAAGCTTTCTTT. This codes for CASSSGTEEAFF.

This chain connects TRBV7-3 to TRBJ2-3, with 13 bases fitting TRBD2. Germline V gives CDR1 SGHTA, CDR2 FQGTGA. This CDR3 comprises 16 residues. V dropped 8 bases and J dropped 8; count of bases not matched to a gene: 13. The CDR3, as DNA: TGTGCCAGCGGGACGGGACTAGCGGGGCTGGCGGGTACGCAGTATTTT. Translation: CASGTGLAGLAGTQYF.

In its sample, this clonotype was seen a few times. The rearrangement uses TRBV20-1 and TRBJ1-5; perhaps TRBD1 as D (6 bases). V was shortened by 2 bases and J by 5 bases, with 13 bases between the two germline ends. Germline assignment: CDR1 DFQATT and CDR2 SNEGSKA (reference sequence). This CDR3 is built from 14 residues. In DNA form, the CDR3 reads TGCAGTGCTAGATGGGTGGACAGACATCAGCCCCAGCATTTT. Its protein product is CSARWVDRHQPQHF.

This clonotype was found a few times. V gene TRBV14 combines with J gene TRBJ2-2; possibly TRBD1 or TRBD2 for D (5 bases each). CDR1 is SGHDN, CDR2 FVKESK, per germline. The V end lost 0 bases, the J end lost 5 bases, and 22 bases lay between the germline ends. The CDR3 sequence is 19 residues long. The CDR3 region is CASSQEEIFWGRRTGELFF. Written as DNA, the CDR3 is TGTGCCAGCAGCCAAGAGGAGATCTTTTGGGGGAGAAGGACCGGGGAGCTGTTTTTT.

The V call is TRBV7-2, the J call TRBJ1-1; 7 bases align to TRBD1. CDR3 length: 17 residues. V lost 4 bases to trimming and J lost 1 base; unmatched junction nucleotides: 12. The V gene's germline CDR1 is SGHTA and CDR2 FQGNSA. The DNA for the CDR3 is TGTGCCAGCAGCTACGTTTTACAGGGGCTCTGGAACACTGAAGCTTTCTTT. It yields the protein CASSYVLQGLWNTEAFF.

This clonotype was found a few times. The chain uses TRBV3-1 and TRBJ2-3, with 13 bases aligning to TRBD2. Germline CDR1 reads LGHDT; CDR2 reads YNNKEL (reference sequence). The CDR3 spans 19 residues. V trimming: 3 bases; J trimming: 2 bases; junction bases outside the gene matches: 11. CDR3 loop: CASSQEGLAGDRFTDTQYF. The CDR3 coding sequence is TGTGCCAGCAGCCAGGAAGGACTAGCGGGGGACAGATTCACAGATACGCAGTATTTT.

This clonotype has a count of ten or more. The V call is TRBV7-2, the J call TRBJ2-3; 7 nucleotides agree with TRBD1. The junction had 4 bases not matched to a gene; V was cut back by 5 bases and J by 5 bases. This CDR3 contains 13 residues. Germline V gene lookup returns CDR1 SGHTA and CDR2 FQGNSA. CDR3 sequence (DNA): TGTGCCAGCAGCCAGGGGGACGTAGATACGCAGTATTTT. The encoded protein is CASSQGDVDTQYF. The whole variable domain, filled in from reference TRBV7-2 and TRBJ2-3, reads GAGVSQSPSNKVTEKGKDVELRCDPISGHTALYWYRQSLGQGLEFLIYFQGNSAPDKSGLPSDRFSAERTGGSVSTLTIQRTQQEDSAVYLCASSQGDVDTQYFGPGTRLTVL.

This clonotype was detected many times. The chain links TRBV6-2 or TRBV6-3 to TRBJ2-3, with 10 bases matching TRBD2. This CDR3 comprises 15 residues. CDR1 is MNHEY and CDR2 is SVGEGT in the germline V gene. J lost 4 bases, V lost 6 bases, and 7 bases had no gene match. The CDR3 here is CASSFKAGGPDTQYF. For the CDR3, the DNA is TGTGCCAGCAGCTTCAAAGCGGGGGGGCCAGATACGCAGTATTTT.

This chain joins TRBV3-1 and TRBJ2-3; 8 bases agree with TRBD2. The germline gives CDR1 LGHDT, CDR2 YNNKEL (reference sequence). The CDR3 has 15 amino acids. The V segment lost 5 bases and the J segment 1 base; nucleotides outside the gene matches: 5. CDR3 residues: CASSMSGGRTDTQYF. Here the CDR3 DNA reads TGTGCCAGCAGCATGAGCGGGGGCCGCACAGATACGCAGTATTTT.

At least ten counts were recorded for this clonotype. The CDR3 region is CASSLIGAGSKSYGYTF. In DNA, the CDR3 is TGTGCCAGCAGCTTAATTGGGGCAGGGTCGAAGAGCTATGGCTACACCTTC. The chain couples TRBV7-3 to TRBJ1-2, with a weak D call TRBD1 (5 bases). Germline loops: CDR1 SGHTA, CDR2 FQGTGA. Deletions cut 1 base from V and 4 bases from J, with 19 bases between. The CDR3 sequence is 17 residues long.

This clonotype has more than one count but fewer than ten. The CDR3 DNA reads TGCGCCAGCAGCCAAGAGCCAGCGGGGGGGTCTGAGACCCAGTACTTC. The encoded protein is CASSQEPAGGSETQYF. This chain uses TRBV4-3 with TRBJ2-5, with 10 bases aligning to TRBD2. The CDR3 is 16 residues long. The trim removed 0 bases at V and 5 bases at J, leaving 6 bases unmatched. Germline-derived CDR1 and CDR2 are LGHNA and YSLEER.

This clonotype was observed many times. The V call is TRBV29-1, the J call TRBJ1-5, with D perhaps matching TRBD1 (5 bases). Germline values: CDR1 SQVTM, CDR2 ANQGSEA. Trimming pared 2 bases from V and 4 bases from J, leaving 12 bases between. CDR3 length equals 14 residues. The DNA for the CDR3 is TGCAGCGTTGAACGGACAAGACGTAATCAGCCCCAGCATTTT. Encoded protein: CSVERTRRNQPQHF.

This clonotype turned up a few times. This chain joins TRBV6-1 and TRBJ2-6; D is perhaps TRBD2 (6 bases). Germline V gives CDR1 MNHNS, CDR2 SASEGT. The CDR3 covers 16 residues. V was pared by 6 bases and J by 0 bases, with 12 bases between. The CDR3 DNA sequence: TGTGCCAGCAGCCTAGGGAGGAACTCTGGGGCCAACGTCCTGACTTTC. Protein product: CASSLGRNSGANVLTF.

This clonotype was detected only a few times. The V gene is TRBV24-1, the J gene TRBJ2-1, with 8 bases matching TRBD1. The germline V gene has CDR1 KGHDR and CDR2 SFDVKD. The ends lost 0 bases at V and 6 bases at J; junction bases unmatched: 12. This CDR3 is 18 amino acids long. This CDR3 is CATSDLSTGEGAANEQFF. The CDR3 bases are TGTGCCACCAGTGATTTGTCGACAGGGGAAGGGGCTGCCAATGAGCAGTTCTTC.

This clonotype was detected ten times or more. V is TRBV19 and J is TRBJ1-5; 7 bases agree with TRBD1. The trim removed 8 bases at V and 3 bases at J, leaving 4 bases unmatched. Per germline, CDR1 LNHDA and CDR2 SQIVND (reference sequence). The CDR3 sequence is 13 residues long. This CDR3 is CASGDRDNQPQHF. The CDR3 nucleotides are TGTGCCAGTGGAGACAGGGACAATCAGCCCCAGCATTTT.

The V call is TRBV20-1, the J call TRBJ2-1; D may match TRBD1 or TRBD2 (7 bases each). The CDR3 has 15 amino acids. V lost 1 base and J 4 bases, leaving 14 bases between the germline ends. CDR1 and CDR2 (germline): DFQATT, SNEGSKA (reference sequence). The DNA for the CDR3 is TGCAGTGCTAGAGTCCCAGGGGGGGGGTACAATGAGCAGTTCTTC. Translated: CSARVPGGGYNEQFF.

This clonotype was counted between two and nine times. The chain uses TRBV7-8 and TRBJ1-6; the D is unclear. With 2 bases removed from V and 8 bases from J, the gap between germline ends came to 13 bases. The CDR3 runs to 15 residues. CDR1 and CDR2 from the germline V gene are SGHVS and FQNEAQ. The CDR3: CASSLPSGAYSPLHF. Here the CDR3 DNA reads TGTGCCAGCAGCTTACCATCGGGAGCTTATTCACCCCTCCACTTT.

This clonotype was picked up many times. The gene calls are TRBV6-1 and TRBJ1-5; no clear D. Between the trimmed V and J ends, which lost 7 bases and 9 bases, there was a span of 16 bases. The germline gives CDR1 MNHNS, CDR2 SASEGT. This CDR3 region has 13 residues. In DNA form, the CDR3 reads TGTGCCAGCAACACGGGAGAAGCAGGGCCCCAGCATTTT. Its translation: CASNTGEAGPQHF.

The chain carries TRBV29-1 and TRBJ2-2; 9 nucleotides agree with TRBD1. V gave up 5 bases and J gave up 6 bases; unmatched junction bases: 7. Germline V gene lookup returns CDR1 SQVTM and CDR2 ANQGSEA. The CDR3 runs 14 residues. The CDR3 reads CSVHGTGSPGELFF. CDR3 coding DNA: TGCAGCGTTCATGGGACAGGGAGTCCCGGGGAGCTGTTTTTT.

The table lists this clonotype with a few counts. The V and J genes are TRBV27 and TRBJ1-5; TRBD1 agrees at 9 bases. V was pared by 5 bases and J by 6 bases, with 11 bases of the junction left unmatched. CDR3 length equals 16 residues. CDR1 and CDR2 from the germline V gene are MNHEY and SMNVEV (reference sequence). Here the CDR3 reads CASSITGTGFPQPQHF. The DNA of the CDR3 is TGTGCCAGCAGTATCACCGGGACAGGGTTTCCTCAGCCCCAGCATTTT.

At least ten counts were recorded for this clonotype. Mismatch with germline at one junction end may stem from a read error. This sequence joins TRBV29-1 and TRBJ2-1, with TRBD2 identical over 10 bases. Germline V gene sequence: CDR1 SQVTM, CDR2 ANQGSEA. The CDR3 loop spans 15 amino acids. The CDR3 sequence is CSAGPSGGDTMFVYF. The CDR3 nucleotides read TGCAGCGCTGGTCCGAGCGGGGGGGATACAATGTTCGTTTACTTC.

This clonotype has at least ten counts. The chain couples TRBV7-9 to TRBJ1-2, with D unclear. This CDR3 comprises 13 residues. V shed 9 bases and J shed 8 bases, with 19 bases lying between them. Germline V gene lookup returns CDR1 SEHNR and CDR2 FQNEAQ (reference sequence). This CDR3 reads CASSGVRAEGYTF. The DNA for the CDR3 is TGTGCCAGTTCGGGAGTTAGAGCGGAGGGCTACACCTTC.

This clonotype was counted many times. V is TRBV2 and J is TRBJ1-5, with a possible D match to TRBD1 (6 bases). This CDR3 is 16 amino acids long. Trimming shortened V by 5 bases and J by 5 bases, and 19 bases separated the two germline ends. Germline V gene data show CDR1 as SNHLY and CDR2 as FYNNEI. The CDR3 region has the DNA TGTGCCAGCAGTCCTAGTCGGACAGACCGTTATCAGCCCCAGCATTTT. It encodes CASSPSRTDRYQPQHF.

The chain couples TRBV7-2 to TRBJ1-6; TRBD1 agrees at 12 bases. CDR1 SGHTA and CDR2 FQGNSA come from the germline V gene. The CDR3 contains 15 residues. Losses at the gene ends were 0 bases for V and 10 bases for J; bases not matched to a gene: 1. The CDR3 loop reads CASSLAGQGASPLHF. The DNA for the CDR3 is TGTGCCAGCAGCTTAGCGGGACAGGGGGCATCACCCCTCCACTTT.

This clonotype was counted ten times or more. The V call is TRBV5-4, the J call TRBJ1-6; D unclear. This CDR3 comprises 14 residues. Germline V gene lookup returns CDR1 SGHNT and CDR2 YYREEE (reference sequence). The germline V and J ends were trimmed by 1 base and 8 bases, with 10 bases remaining between them. The CDR3 bases are TGTGCCAGCAGCTTGCAGATGATGGATTCACCCCTCCACTTT. Its translation: CASSLQMMDSPLHF.

This rearrangement joins TRBV6-6 to TRBJ1-5; no clear D. CDR3 length: 14 residues. Germline V gene data show CDR1 as MNHNY and CDR2 as SVGAGI (reference sequence). V lost 8 bases and J 2 bases, leaving 13 bases between the germline ends. The CDR3 region has the DNA TGTGCCAGCTGTACTGACCGCGGCAATCAGCCCCAGCATTTT. It yields the protein CASCTDRGNQPQHF.